This TCR beta chain was obtained from a study of shared clonotypes between healthy human individuals. Study-level findings and limits: It was expected that sequencing depth would affect clonotype sharing among donors.

A note on this clone: Its antigen is undetermined. This sample also contains other DNA sequences that code for the same CDR3.

Assay execution proceeded at the deep level. Sequencing on ten immunoSEQ deep assay plates was performed for unsorted PBMC DNA. The data were produced by immunoSEQ multiplex PCR, yet TCRdb's version contains in-frame clones alone and is incomplete. Of about 480,000 clones in the sample, 60% to 85% were seen once. Germline CDR1 SGHAT, CDR2 FQNNGV. The V end was cut by 1 base, the J end by 5 bases, with 9 bases between. The CDR3 spans 14 residues. The donors, healthy adults who were HIV-negative, had experienced no recent acute infections or vaccinations. This receptor was taken from a woman aged 40 to 49 in good health. Some clones in this sample may be carry-over from other donors' samples. The sample comprised PBMCs. The V gene is TRBV11-2, the J gene TRBJ2-1, with D tentatively TRBD1 (6 bases). This chain's CDR3 is CASSLGGLDNEQFF. DNA of the CDR3: TGTGCCAGCAGCTTAGGGGGGCTTGACAATGAGCAGTTCTTC.